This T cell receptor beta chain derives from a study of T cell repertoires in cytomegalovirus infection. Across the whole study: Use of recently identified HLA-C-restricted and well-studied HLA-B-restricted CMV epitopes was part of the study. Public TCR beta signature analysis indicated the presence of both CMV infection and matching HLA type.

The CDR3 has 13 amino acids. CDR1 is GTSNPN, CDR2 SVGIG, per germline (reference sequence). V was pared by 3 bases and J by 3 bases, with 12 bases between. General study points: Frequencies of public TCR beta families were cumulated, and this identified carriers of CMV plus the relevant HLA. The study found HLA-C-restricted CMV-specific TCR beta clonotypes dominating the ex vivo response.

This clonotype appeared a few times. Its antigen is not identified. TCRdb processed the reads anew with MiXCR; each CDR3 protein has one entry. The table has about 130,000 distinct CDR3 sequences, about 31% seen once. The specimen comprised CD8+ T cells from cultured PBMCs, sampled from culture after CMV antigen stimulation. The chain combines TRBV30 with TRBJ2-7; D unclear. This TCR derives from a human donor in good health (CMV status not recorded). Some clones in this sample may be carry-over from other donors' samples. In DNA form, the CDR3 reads TGTGCCTGGAGGTCCATCACTGGCTACGAGCAGTACTTC. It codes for CAWRSITGYEQYF.